These 20 T cell receptor beta chains originate from one sample sequenced in a study of CD8 T cells in Susac syndrome (dated by TCRdb to between 2019 and 2020). The library was built by means of the immunoSEQ multiplex PCR assay. RNA was extracted using the RNeasy kit, and about 0.45 to 1 microgram was reverse transcribed with random hexamers. The public reads were run again by TCRdb, first through fastp at Q25 and then through MiXCR, and only productive beta chains were kept. Under each unique CDR3 protein, matching rows form one entry showing the most common genes and DNA. Here the sample has about 140,000 distinct CDR3 sequences; 85% to 95% occur a single time. The ten largest clones capture roughly 0.14% of the sample. Sequencing was done on a sample of CD4+ T cells from PBMCs. The receptors were sampled from a human donor with Susac syndrome.

The chain employs TRBV15 and TRBJ2-7, with a weak D call TRBD2 (5 bases). CDR1 LNHNV and CDR2 YYDKDF come from the germline V gene (reference sequence). The V end lost 1 base, the J end lost 2 bases, and 12 bases lay between the germline ends. The CDR3 length is 15 residues. The CDR3 nucleotides read TGTGCCACCAGCAGAGGCGGGCTATCTACCTACGAGCAGTACTTC. Translation gives CATSRGGLSTYEQYF.

This sequence joins TRBV24-1 and TRBJ2-3; 11 bases map to TRBD1. CDR1 is KGHDR and CDR2 is SFDVKD in the germline V gene. With 4 bases clipped from V and 2 bases from J, the junction kept 7 bases outside the gene matches. This CDR3 is 17 amino acids long. The CDR3 protein is CATSDPGQGGHTDTQYF. CDR3 DNA sequence: TGTGCCACCAGTGACCCGGGACAGGGGGGCCACACAGATACGCAGTATTTT.

The chain combines TRBV5-1 with TRBJ2-5; 10 bases are a match to TRBD2. V was pared by 4 bases and J by 10 bases, with 10 bases of the junction left unmatched. Germline CDR1 and CDR2: SGHRS and YFSETQ. The length of the CDR3 is 14 residues. CDR3 sequence: CASSPGTSVLDQYF. The CDR3 DNA reads TGCGCCAGCAGCCCCGGGACTAGCGTCCTGGACCAGTACTTC.

The chain recombines TRBV5-1 with TRBJ2-4, with D unclear. CDR3 length: 17 amino acids. CDR1 is SGHRS and CDR2 is YFSETQ in the germline V gene. The V end was cut by 0 bases, the J end by 0 bases, with 13 bases between. CDR3 amino acids: CASSLVTGNLAKNIQYF. Written as DNA, the CDR3 is TGCGCCAGCAGCTTGGTCACCGGAAATCTAGCCAAAAACATTCAGTACTTC. Full variable domain (remainder filled in from reference TRBV5-1 and TRBJ2-4): KAGVTQTPRYLIKTRGQQVTLSCSPISGHRSVSWYQQTPGQGLQFLFEYFSETQRNKGNFPGRFSGRQFSNSRSEMNVSTLELGDSALYLCASSLVTGNLAKNIQYFGAGTRLSVL.

The J gene is TRBJ2-7, the V gene TRBV11-1; possible D gene TRBD1, 6 bases. V lost 4 bases and J 4 bases, leaving 17 bases between the germline ends. Germline values: CDR1 SGHAT, CDR2 FQDESV (reference sequence). The CDR3 is 15 residues long. CDR3 in DNA: TGTGCCAGCAGCTCGACGGACAGAGCCTCTTACGAGCAGTACTTC. Protein sequence: CASSSTDRASYEQYF.

This chain connects TRBV28 to TRBJ2-5; D remains unclear. The CDR3 has 12 amino acids. Trimming took 6 bases from V and 1 from J, leaving 6 bases between them. The V gene's germline CDR1 is MDHEN and CDR2 SYDVKM. The CDR3 bases are TGTGCCAGCAGCTTACTCCAAGAGACCCAGTACTTC. Its translation: CASSLLQETQYF.

CDR3 in amino acids: CSVESGTDYEQYF. CDR3 DNA: TGCAGCGTTGAGTCAGGGACCGACTACGAGCAGTACTTC. The chain joins TRBV29-1 to TRBJ2-7, with D perhaps assigned TRBD1 or TRBD2 (5 bases each). Trimming stripped 3 bases from V and 3 bases from J, with 12 bases between. This CDR3 spans 13 amino acids. Germline CDR1 is SQVTM and CDR2 is ANQGSEA.

The V call is TRBV5-1, the J call TRBJ1-1; 7 positions match TRBD1. V dropped 0 bases and J dropped 0; count of bases not matched to a gene: 5. Looked up from germline, CDR1 is SGHRS and CDR2 is YFSETQ. The CDR3 totals 16 residues. CDR3 nucleotide sequence: TGCGCCAGCAGCTTGGGACAGGGAGCATTGAACACTGAAGCTTTCTTT. Protein sequence: CASSLGQGALNTEAFF.

This clonotype has a single count. The chain couples TRBV20-1 to TRBJ2-4; 9 bases align to TRBD2. The germline CDR1 and CDR2 sequences are DFQATT and SNEGSKA (reference sequence). J was trimmed by 6 bases and V by 5 bases; bases with no gene match: 8. This CDR3 is 14 amino acids long. CDR3 sequence reads: CSAGMTSGANIQYF. CDR3 in DNA: TGCAGTGCTGGGATGACTAGCGGCGCAAACATTCAGTACTTC.

The chain recombines TRBV7-8 with TRBJ2-7; a weak D match, TRBD1 (5 bases). Trimming took off 10 bases at V and 2 bases at J, with 18 bases between the two ends. Germline CDR1 SGHVS, CDR2 FQNEAQ. The CDR3 consists of 14 residues. Here the CDR3 DNA reads TGTGCCACTACCCGGACAACCCGCACCTACGAGCAGTACTTC. This codes for CATTRTTRTYEQYF.

This chain links TRBV6-6 with TRBJ1-2, with 7 bases identical to TRBD1. CDR1 and CDR2 from the germline V gene are MNHNY and SVGAGI (reference sequence). The CDR3 loop spans 14 amino acids. The ends lost 6 bases at V and 5 bases at J; junction bases unmatched: 9. The CDR3, as DNA: TGTGCCAGCAGCCCGCCTGGGGGACAGTATGGCTACACCTTC. Protein product: CASSPPGGQYGYTF.

The chain couples TRBV5-6 to TRBJ1-2; D not certain. Per germline, CDR1 SGHDT and CDR2 YYEEEE. Trimming stripped 0 bases from V and 7 bases from J, with 13 bases between. This CDR3 comprises 14 residues. The CDR3 protein is CASSLGRAGRGYTF. CDR3 nucleotides: TGTGCCAGCAGCTTGGGTAGGGCTGGTCGTGGCTACACCTTC.

V gene TRBV19 combines with J gene TRBJ1-5; 11 nucleotides agree with TRBD1. This CDR3 contains 14 residues. J gave up 5 bases and V 6 bases, and 3 bases lay outside the gene matches. Germline lookup yields CDR1 LNHDA and CDR2 SQIVND (reference sequence). The CDR3 sequence is CASRRDRGDQPQHF. Written as DNA, the CDR3 is TGTGCCAGTAGACGGGACAGGGGGGATCAGCCCCAGCATTTT.

This clonotype was detected only a few times. The gene calls are TRBV3-1 and TRBJ1-1; possibly TRBD1 for D (5 bases). The CDR3 totals 14 residues. CDR1 is LGHDT and CDR2 is YNNKEL in the germline V gene (reference sequence). V was clipped by 5 bases and J by 0 bases, with 10 bases between them. This CDR3 reads CASSSGTLNTEAFF. CDR3 nucleotides: TGTGCCAGCAGCTCCGGGACTTTGAACACTGAAGCTTTCTTT.

V gene TRBV20-1 combines with J gene TRBJ2-7; 10 nucleotides match TRBD2. The V segment lost 5 bases and the J segment 1 base; nucleotides outside the gene matches: 8. CDR1 and CDR2 (germline): DFQATT, SNEGSKA (reference sequence). The CDR3 is 15 residues long. The chain's CDR3 is CSASTTSGVSYEQYF. The CDR3 nucleotides read TGCAGTGCTTCAACCACTAGCGGGGTATCCTACGAGCAGTACTTC.

V is TRBV19 and J is TRBJ2-1; 7 bases match TRBD1. The CDR3 is 17 amino acids. J lost 6 bases, V lost 6 bases, and 17 bases had no gene match. Germline loops: CDR1 LNHDA, CDR2 SQIVND (reference sequence). CDR3 residues: CASSNRFPGAGGNEQFF. The CDR3 DNA is TGTGCCAGTAGCAACCGCTTCCCCGGGGCAGGGGGCAATGAGCAGTTCTTC. The entire variable domain, with the rest obtained from reference TRBV19 and TRBJ2-1, is as follows: DGGITQSPKYLFRKEGQNVTLSCEQNLNHDAMYWYRQDPGQGLRLIYYSQIVNDFQKGDIAEGYSVSREKKESFPLTVTSAQKNPTAFYLCASSNRFPGAGGNEQFFGPGTRLTVL.

The chain employs TRBV18 and TRBJ2-4; 9 bases align to TRBD2. There are 16 residues in the CDR3. Germline CDR1 reads KGHSH; CDR2 reads LQKENI. The V segment lost 2 bases and the J segment 4 bases; nucleotides outside the gene matches: 6. CDR3 protein: CASSPGASGMKNIQYF. DNA of the CDR3: TGTGCCAGCTCACCAGGGGCTAGCGGGATGAAAAACATTCAGTACTTC.

This clonotype was detected only once. This chain links TRBV4-1 with TRBJ1-5, with 10 bases aligning to TRBD1. CDR3 length equals 14 residues. The trim removed 5 bases at V and 5 bases at J, leaving 3 bases unmatched. CDR1 is MGHRA and CDR2 is YSYEKL in the germline V gene. The CDR3 sequence: CASSGQGVHQPQHF. CDR3 sequence (DNA): TGCGCCAGCAGCGGACAGGGGGTTCATCAGCCCCAGCATTTT.

The chain uses TRBV20-1 and TRBJ2-1; a weak D match, TRBD2 (6 bases). The CDR3 sequence is 13 residues long. The germline CDR1 and CDR2 sequences are DFQATT and SNEGSKA (reference sequence). The V end lost 6 bases, the J end lost 5 bases, and 14 bases lay between the germline ends. The CDR3 spells CSAGGSFNNEQFF. The CDR3 DNA reads as TGCAGTGCGGGAGGCTCGTTTAACAATGAGCAGTTCTTC.

The gene calls are TRBV29-1 and TRBJ1-2; the D is unclear. The V and J ends lost 0 bases and 4 bases respectively, with 15 bases between them. Germline values: CDR1 SQVTM, CDR2 ANQGSEA. The CDR3 runs to 15 residues. This CDR3 reads CSVEDPMRTSYGYTF. In DNA form, the CDR3 reads TGCAGCGTTGAAGATCCCATGCGCACTTCCTATGGCTACACCTTC.